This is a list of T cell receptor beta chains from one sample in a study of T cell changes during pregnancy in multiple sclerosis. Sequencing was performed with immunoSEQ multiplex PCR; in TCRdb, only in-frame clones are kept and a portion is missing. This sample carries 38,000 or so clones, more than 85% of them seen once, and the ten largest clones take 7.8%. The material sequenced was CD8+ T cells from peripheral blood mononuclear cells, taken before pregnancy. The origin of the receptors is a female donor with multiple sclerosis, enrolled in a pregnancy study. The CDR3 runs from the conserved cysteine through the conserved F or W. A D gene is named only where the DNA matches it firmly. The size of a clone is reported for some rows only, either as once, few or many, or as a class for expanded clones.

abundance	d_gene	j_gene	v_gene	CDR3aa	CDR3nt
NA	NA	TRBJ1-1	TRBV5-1	CASSLAFAGPVHFLNTEAFF	TGCGCCAGCAGCTTGGCATTCGCGGGACCCGTTCATTTCCTGAACACTGAAGCTTTCTTT
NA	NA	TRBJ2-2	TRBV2	CASNGALNTGELFF	TGTGCCAGCAACGGTGCACTTAACACCGGGGAGCTGTTTTTT
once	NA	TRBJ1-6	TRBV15	CATSRDWTENSPLHF	TGTGCCACCAGCAGAGACTGGACAGAGAATTCACCCCTCCACTTT
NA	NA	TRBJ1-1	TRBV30	CAWSRNTEAFF	TGTGCCTGGAGTCGGAACACTGAAGCTTTCTTT
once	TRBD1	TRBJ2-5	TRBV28	CVPQPTGQANTETQYF	TGTGTTCCACAACCTACGGGACAGGCGAACACGGAGACCCAGTACTTC
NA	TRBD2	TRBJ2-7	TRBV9	CASSPPGTSGPNSYEQYF	TGTGCCAGCAGCCCCCCTGGGACTAGCGGGCCAAATTCCTACGAGCAGTACTTC
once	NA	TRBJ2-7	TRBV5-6	CASSFRNRYEQYF	TGTGCCAGCAGCTTCCGTAACAGATACGAGCAGTACTTC
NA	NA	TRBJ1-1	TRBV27	CASSLGTETEAFF	TGTGCCAGCAGTTTAGGCACAGAGACTGAAGCTTTCTTT
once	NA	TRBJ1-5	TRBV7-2	CASTLGGNQPQHF	TGTGCCAGCACCTTGGGGGGGAATCAGCCCCAGCATTTT
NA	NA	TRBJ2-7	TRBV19	CASSVSSTRVGSYEQYF	TGTGCCAGTAGTGTCAGTTCCACCAGGGTGGGCTCCTACGAGCAGTACTTC
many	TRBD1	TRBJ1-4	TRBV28	CASSLSATYRDRGLLGLEKLFF	TGTGCCAGCAGTTTGTCCGCGACCTACCGGGACAGGGGGTTATTGGGACTCGAAAAACTGTTTTTT
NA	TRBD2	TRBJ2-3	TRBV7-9	CASSLGLAGKVDTQYF	TGTGCCAGCAGCTTAGGTCTAGCGGGAAAGGTAGATACGCAGTATTTT
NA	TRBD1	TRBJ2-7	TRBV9	CASSVSPRTGNYEQYF	TGTGCCAGCAGCGTTAGCCCCAGGACAGGGAACTACGAGCAGTACTTC
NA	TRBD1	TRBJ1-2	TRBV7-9	CASSLQGVMNGYTF	TGTGCCAGCAGCTTACAGGGGGTAATGAATGGCTACACCTTC
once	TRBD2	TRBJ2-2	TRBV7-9	CASSLGLAGVIGGELFF	TGTGCCAGCAGCTTAGGCCTAGCGGGAGTTATCGGCGGGGAGCTGTTTTTT
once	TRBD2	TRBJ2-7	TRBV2	CASIILPGLAGGQTYEQYF	TGTGCCAGCATTATCTTACCGGGACTAGCGGGAGGCCAAACCTACGAGCAGTACTTC
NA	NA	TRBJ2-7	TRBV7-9	CASSNSQGLIAYEQYF	TGTGCCAGCTCAAACTCCCAGGGGTTGATCGCCTACGAGCAGTACTTC
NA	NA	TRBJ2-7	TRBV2	CASPAHQGSHEQYF	TGTGCCAGCCCAGCCCATCAGGGTTCTCACGAGCAGTACTTC
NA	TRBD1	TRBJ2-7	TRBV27	CASSSAGTAYEQYF	TGTGCCAGCAGTTCCGCCGGGACAGCCTACGAGCAGTACTTC
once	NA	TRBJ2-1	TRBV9	CASSVGQAELDGHEQFF	TGTGCCAGCAGCGTGGGTCAGGCGGAACTAGATGGCCATGAGCAGTTCTTC
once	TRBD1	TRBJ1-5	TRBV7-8	CASSRTGVNQPQHF	TGTGCCAGCAGCAGGACAGGGGTTAATCAGCCCCAGCATTTT
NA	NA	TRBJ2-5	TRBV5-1	CASSLGETPRETQYF	TGCGCCAGCAGCTTGGGCGAAACCCCCCGGGAGACCCAGTACTTC
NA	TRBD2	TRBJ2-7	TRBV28	CASSPAVGLAGGWEKQYF	TGTGCCAGCAGTCCAGCGGTTGGGCTAGCGGGAGGGTGGGAAAAGCAGTACTTC
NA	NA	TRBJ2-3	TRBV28	CASSFRTDITDTQYF	TGTGCCAGCAGTTTTAGGACAGATATCACAGATACGCAGTATTTT
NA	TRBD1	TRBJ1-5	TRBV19	CASSMAQGVYQPQHF	TGTGCCAGTAGTATGGCACAGGGGGTTTATCAGCCCCAGCATTTT
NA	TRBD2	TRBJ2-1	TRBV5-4	CASSDGTSVDEQFF	TGTGCCAGCAGTGACGGGACTAGCGTCGATGAGCAGTTCTTC
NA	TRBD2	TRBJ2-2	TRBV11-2	CASSYSGRFDTGELFF	TGTGCCAGCAGCTATAGCGGGAGGTTTGACACCGGGGAGCTGTTTTTT
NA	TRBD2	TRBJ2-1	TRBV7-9	CASSPTSGRGNEQFF	TGTGCCAGCAGTCCGACTAGCGGGAGGGGTAATGAGCAGTTCTTC
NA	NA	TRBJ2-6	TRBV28	CASSTFRDSGANVLTF	TGTGCCAGCAGTACCTTCCGGGACTCTGGGGCCAACGTCCTGACTTTC
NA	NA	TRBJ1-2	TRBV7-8	CASSSQGIDPNYGYTF	TGTGCCAGCAGCTCGCAGGGGATAGACCCTAACTATGGCTACACCTTC
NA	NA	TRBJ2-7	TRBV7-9	CASSLAYSYEQYF	TGTGCCAGCAGCTTAGCGTACTCCTACGAGCAGTACTTC
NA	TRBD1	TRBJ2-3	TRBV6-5	CASSYGQGTDTQYF	TGTGCCAGCAGTTACGGACAGGGCACAGATACGCAGTATTTT
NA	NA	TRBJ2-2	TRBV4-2	CASSRFSSDGELFF	TGTGCCAGCAGCCGGTTTAGCAGCGACGGGGAGCTGTTTTTT
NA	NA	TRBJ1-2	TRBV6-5	CASSYSRASGYGYTF	TGTGCCAGCAGTTACTCCCGGGCCTCGGGGTATGGCTACACCTTC
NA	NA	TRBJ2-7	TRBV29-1	CSVVGGGSYEQYF	TGCAGCGTTGTCGGCGGAGGGAGCTACGAGCAGTACTTC
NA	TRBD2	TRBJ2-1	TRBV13	CASSSAGAGVQFF	TGTGCCAGCAGCTCCGCTGGGGCGGGAGTGCAGTTCTTC
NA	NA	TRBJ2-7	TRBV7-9	CASRSTSWRSSYEQYF	TGTGCCAGCAGGTCTACTAGTTGGAGGAGCTCCTACGAGCAGTACTTC